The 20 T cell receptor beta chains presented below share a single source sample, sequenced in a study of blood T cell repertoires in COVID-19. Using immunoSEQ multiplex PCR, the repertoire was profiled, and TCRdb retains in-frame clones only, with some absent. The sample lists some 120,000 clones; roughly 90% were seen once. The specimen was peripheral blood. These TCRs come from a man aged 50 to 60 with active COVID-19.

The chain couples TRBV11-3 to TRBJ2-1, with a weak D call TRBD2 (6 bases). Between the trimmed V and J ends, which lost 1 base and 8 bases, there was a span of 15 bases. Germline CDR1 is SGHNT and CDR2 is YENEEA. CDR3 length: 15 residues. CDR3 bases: TGTGCCAGCAGCTTAGCGGGAGTTTTGGGGGATGAGCAGTTCTTC. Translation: CASSLAGVLGDEQFF.

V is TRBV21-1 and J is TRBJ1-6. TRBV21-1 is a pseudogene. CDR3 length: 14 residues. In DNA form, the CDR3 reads TGTGCCAGCAGCAAAAAGGGAGGTAATTCACCCCTCCACTTT. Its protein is CASSKKGGNSPLHF.

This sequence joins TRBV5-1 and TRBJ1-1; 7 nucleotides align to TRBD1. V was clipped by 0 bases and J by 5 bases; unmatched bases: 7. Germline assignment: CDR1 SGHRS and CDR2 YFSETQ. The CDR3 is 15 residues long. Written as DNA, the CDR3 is TGCGCCAGCAGCTTGGCCGACAGGGTGGGGACTGAAGCTTTCTTT. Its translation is CASSLADRVGTEAFF.

CDR3 sequence: CASRTDRGRNTEAFF. CDR3 sequence (DNA): TGTGCCAGCAGGACCGACAGGGGGCGGAACACTGAAGCTTTCTTT. V is TRBV6-5 and J is TRBJ1-1; 10 bases map to TRBD1. J lost 1 base, V lost 6 bases, and 5 bases had no gene match. The germline V gene encodes CDR1 MNHEY and CDR2 SVGAGI. The CDR3 is made up of 15 amino acids.

The DNA of the CDR3 is TGTGCCAGCAGTTTAGCAGCGGGAGATTACAATGAGCAGTTCTTC. It yields the protein CASSLAAGDYNEQFF. This chain joins TRBV27 and TRBJ2-1; 8 nucleotides line up with TRBD2. Unmatched junction bases numbered 4, after V lost 2 bases and J lost 4 bases. Germline loops: CDR1 MNHEY, CDR2 SMNVEV (reference sequence). The CDR3 is made up of 15 amino acids.

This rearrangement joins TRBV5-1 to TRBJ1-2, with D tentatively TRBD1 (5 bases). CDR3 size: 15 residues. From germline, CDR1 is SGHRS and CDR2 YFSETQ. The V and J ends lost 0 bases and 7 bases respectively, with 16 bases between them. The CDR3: CASSLGWTGGVGYTF. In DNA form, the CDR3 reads TGCGCCAGCAGCTTGGGATGGACGGGAGGGGTTGGCTACACCTTC.

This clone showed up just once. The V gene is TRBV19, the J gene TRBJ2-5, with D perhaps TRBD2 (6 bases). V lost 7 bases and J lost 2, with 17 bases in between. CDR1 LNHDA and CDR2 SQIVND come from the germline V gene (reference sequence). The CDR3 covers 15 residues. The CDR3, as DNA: TGTGCCAGTAAATCCGGCGGACTACTGCAAGAGACCCAGTACTTC. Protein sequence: CASKSGGLLQETQYF.

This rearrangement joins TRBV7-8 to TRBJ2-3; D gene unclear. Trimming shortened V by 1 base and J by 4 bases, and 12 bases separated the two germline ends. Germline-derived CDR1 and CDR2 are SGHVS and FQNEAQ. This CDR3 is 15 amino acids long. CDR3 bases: TGTGCCAGCAGCTTAGTAACGGTTCGGGCAGATACGCAGTATTTT. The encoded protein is CASSLVTVRADTQYF.

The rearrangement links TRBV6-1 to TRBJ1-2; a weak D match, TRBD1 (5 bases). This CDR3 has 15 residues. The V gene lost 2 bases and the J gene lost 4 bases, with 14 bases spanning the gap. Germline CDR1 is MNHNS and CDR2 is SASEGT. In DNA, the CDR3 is TGTGCCAGCAGTGAACAGGGCCAACTGATCTATGGCTACACCTTC. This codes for CASSEQGQLIYGYTF.

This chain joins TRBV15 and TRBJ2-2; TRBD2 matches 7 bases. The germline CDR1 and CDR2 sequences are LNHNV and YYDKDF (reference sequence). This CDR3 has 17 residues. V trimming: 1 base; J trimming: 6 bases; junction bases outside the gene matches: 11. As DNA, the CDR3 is TGTGCCACCAGCAGAGTGAGGGGCGGGAGAAACGCCGGGGAGCTGTTTTTT. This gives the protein CATSRVRGGRNAGELFF.

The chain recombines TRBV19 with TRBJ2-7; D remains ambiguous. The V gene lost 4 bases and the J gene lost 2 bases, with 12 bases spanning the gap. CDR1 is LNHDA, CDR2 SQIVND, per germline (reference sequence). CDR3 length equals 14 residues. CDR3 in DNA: TGTGCCAGTAGTAGCCGCGGAACCCCCTACGAGCAGTACGTC. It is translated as CASSSRGTPYEQYV.

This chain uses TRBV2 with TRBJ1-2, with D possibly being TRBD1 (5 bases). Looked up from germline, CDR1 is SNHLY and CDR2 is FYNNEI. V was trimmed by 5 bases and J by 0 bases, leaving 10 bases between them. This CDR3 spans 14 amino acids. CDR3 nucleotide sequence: TGTGCCAGCAGTCAGCAGGGCACTAACTATGGCTACACCTTC. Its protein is CASSQQGTNYGYTF.

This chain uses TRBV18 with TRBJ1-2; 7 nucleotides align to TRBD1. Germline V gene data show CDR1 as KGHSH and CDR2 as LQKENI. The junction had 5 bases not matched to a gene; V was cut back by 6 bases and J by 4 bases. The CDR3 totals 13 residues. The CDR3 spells CASSQDRTYGYTF. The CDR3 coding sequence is TGTGCCAGCTCGCAGGACAGGACCTATGGCTACACCTTC. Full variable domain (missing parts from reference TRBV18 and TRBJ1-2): NAGVMQNPRHLVRRRGQEARLRCSPMKGHSHVYWYRQLPEEGLKFMVYLQKENIIDESGMPKERFSAEFPKEGPSILRIQQVVRGDSAAYFCASSQDRTYGYTFGSGTRLTVV.

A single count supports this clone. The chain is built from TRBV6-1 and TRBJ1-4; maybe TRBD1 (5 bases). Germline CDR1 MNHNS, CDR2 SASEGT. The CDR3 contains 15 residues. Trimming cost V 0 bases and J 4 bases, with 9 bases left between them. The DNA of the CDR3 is TGTGCCAGCAGTGAAGCGGGTAGGGGTAATGAAAAACTGTTTTTT. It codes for CASSEAGRGNEKLFF.

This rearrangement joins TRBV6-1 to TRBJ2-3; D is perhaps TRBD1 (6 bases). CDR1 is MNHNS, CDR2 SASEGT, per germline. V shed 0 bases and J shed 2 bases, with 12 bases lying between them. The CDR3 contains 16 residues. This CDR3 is CASSEAVGGVTDTQYF. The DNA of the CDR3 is TGTGCCAGCAGTGAAGCGGTAGGGGGTGTCACAGATACGCAGTATTTT.

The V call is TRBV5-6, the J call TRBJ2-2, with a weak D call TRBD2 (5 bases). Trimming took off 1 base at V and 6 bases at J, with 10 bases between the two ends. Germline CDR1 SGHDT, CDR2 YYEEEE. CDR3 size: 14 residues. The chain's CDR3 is CASSLRLSPGELFF. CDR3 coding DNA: TGTGCCAGCAGCTTGCGACTAAGTCCCGGGGAGCTGTTTTTT. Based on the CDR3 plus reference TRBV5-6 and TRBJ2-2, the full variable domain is DAGVTQSPTHLIKTRGQQVTLRCSPKSGHDTVSWYQQALGQGPQFIFQYYEEEERQRGNFPDRFSGHQFPNYSSELNVNALLLGDSALYLCASSLRLSPGELFFGEGSRLTVL.

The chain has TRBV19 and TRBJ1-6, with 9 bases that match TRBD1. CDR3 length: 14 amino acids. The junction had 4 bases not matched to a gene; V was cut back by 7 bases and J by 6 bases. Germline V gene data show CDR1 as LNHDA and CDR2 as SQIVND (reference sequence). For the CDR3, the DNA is TGTGCCAGTATCGGGGACAGGGTTAATTCACCCCTCCACTTT. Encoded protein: CASIGDRVNSPLHF.

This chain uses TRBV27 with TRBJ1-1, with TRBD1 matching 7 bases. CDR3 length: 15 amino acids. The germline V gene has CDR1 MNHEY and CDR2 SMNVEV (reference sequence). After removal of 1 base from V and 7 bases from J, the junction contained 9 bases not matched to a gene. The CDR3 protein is CASSLFGRGSLEAFF. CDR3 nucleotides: TGTGCCAGCAGTTTATTTGGCAGGGGGAGCCTTGAAGCTTTCTTT.

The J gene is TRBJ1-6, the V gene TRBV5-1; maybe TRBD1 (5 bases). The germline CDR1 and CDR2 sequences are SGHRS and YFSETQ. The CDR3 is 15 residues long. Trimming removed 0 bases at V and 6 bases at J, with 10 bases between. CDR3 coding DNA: TGCGCCAGCAGCTTGGCCCCAGGGTCTAATTCACCCCTCCACTTT. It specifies CASSLAPGSNSPLHF.

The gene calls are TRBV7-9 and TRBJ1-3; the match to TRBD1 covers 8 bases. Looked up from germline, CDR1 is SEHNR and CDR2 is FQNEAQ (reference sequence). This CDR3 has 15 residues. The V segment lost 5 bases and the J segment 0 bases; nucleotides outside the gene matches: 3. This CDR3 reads CASSPGGSSGNTIYF. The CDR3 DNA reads TGTGCCAGCAGCCCAGGGGGCAGCTCTGGAAACACCATATATTTT. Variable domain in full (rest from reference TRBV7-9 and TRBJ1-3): DTGVSQNPRHKITKRGQNVTFRCDPISEHNRLYWYRQTLGQGPEFLTYFQNEAQLEKSRLLSDRFSAERPKGSFSTLEIQRTEQGDSAMYLCASSPGGSSGNTIYFGEGSWLTVV.